Below are 30 T cell receptor beta chains sequenced from a single sample in a study of blood T cell repertoires in COVID-19. Produced via immunoSEQ multiplex PCR; TCRdb's table is partial and in-frame only. Of approximately 200,000 clones listed, about 81% were seen once; the top ten hold about 12%. The sequencing input was peripheral blood. The receptors were gathered from a woman at least 80 years old with COVID-19, enrolled during active disease.

The chain links TRBV2 to TRBJ2-3; the D gene is possibly TRBD2 (7 bases). The CDR3 sequence is 17 residues long. Trimming removed 5 bases from V and 6 bases from J, with 24 bases in between. Germline CDR1 SNHLY, CDR2 FYNNEI. DNA of the CDR3: TGTGCCAGCAGTCCTACGAGAATAGCCGGGGGGCCTGATACGCAGTATTTT. Its protein product is CASSPTRIAGGPDTQYF.

The rearrangement links TRBV19 to TRBJ2-7, with 9 bases identical to TRBD2. The J segment lost 3 bases and the V segment lost 4 bases, leaving 4 bases of the junction unmatched. Germline lookup yields CDR1 LNHDA and CDR2 SQIVND (reference sequence). The CDR3 contains 14 residues. This CDR3 is CASSTGTSNYEQYF. The CDR3 DNA reads as TGTGCCAGTAGTACCGGGACTAGCAACTACGAGCAGTACTTC. Full variable domain (remainder filled in from reference TRBV19 and TRBJ2-7): DGGITQSPKYLFRKEGQNVTLSCEQNLNHDAMYWYRQDPGQGLRLIYYSQIVNDFQKGDIAEGYSVSREKKESFPLTVTSAQKNPTAFYLCASSTGTSNYEQYFGPGTRLTVT.

At least ten counts were recorded for this clone. The chain uses TRBV4-1 and TRBJ1-4; D is uncertain. The germline V and J ends were trimmed by 0 bases and 11 bases, with 10 bases remaining between them. This CDR3 comprises 13 residues. CDR1 is MGHRA, CDR2 YSYEKL, per germline. CDR3 in amino acids: CASSQDITVKLFF. The CDR3 DNA follows: TGCGCCAGCAGCCAAGATATTACGGTGAAACTGTTTTTT.

J is TRBJ1-1 and V is TRBV4-1, with D unresolved. The CDR3 covers 13 residues. Per the germline V gene, CDR1 is MGHRA and CDR2 is YSYEKL. V lost 4 bases to trimming and J lost 7 bases, with 13 bases between them. This chain's CDR3 is CASSPENTGEAFF. The CDR3 nucleotides read TGCGCCAGCAGCCCCGAAAATACGGGTGAAGCTTTCTTT.

The CDR3 protein is CASRAGAGGYEKLFF. For the CDR3, the DNA is TGTGCCAGCAGGGCGGGGGCCGGGGGCTATGAAAAACTGTTTTTT. The genes are TRBV11-2 and TRBJ1-4, with D perhaps TRBD1 (6 bases). Trimming took off 6 bases at V and 6 bases at J, with 17 bases between the two ends. The CDR3 contains 15 residues. Looked up from germline, CDR1 is SGHAT and CDR2 is FQNNGV.

The gene calls are TRBV28 and TRBJ2-3, with D perhaps TRBD2 (5 bases). The germline gives CDR1 MDHEN, CDR2 SYDVKM. Deletions cut 6 bases from V and 0 bases from J, with 19 bases between. The CDR3 has 17 amino acids. CDR3 bases: TGTGCCAGCAGCCGTAACATAGCGTTTACTAGCACAGATACGCAGTATTTT. It is translated as CASSRNIAFTSTDTQYF. Full variable domain (remainder filled in from reference TRBV28 and TRBJ2-3): DVKVTQSSRYLVKRTGEKVFLECVQDMDHENMFWYRQDPGLGLRLIYFSYDVKMKEKGDIPEGYSVSREKKERFSLILESASTNQTSMYLCASSRNIAFTSTDTQYFGPGTRLTVL.

V usage is TRBV28 and J usage is TRBJ2-1; TRBD2 agrees at 7 bases. V dropped 6 bases and J dropped 5; count of bases not matched to a gene: 7. CDR3 length: 14 residues. CDR1 is MDHEN and CDR2 is SYDVKM in the germline V gene. CDR3 region: CASREPGLHNEQFF. CDR3 bases: TGTGCCAGCAGAGAACCGGGACTACACAATGAGCAGTTCTTC.

V gene TRBV28 combines with J gene TRBJ2-7; tentatively, D is TRBD2 (6 bases). Germline V gives CDR1 MDHEN, CDR2 SYDVKM. The CDR3 contains 15 residues. Trimming shortened V by 8 bases and J by 3 bases, and 20 bases separated the two germline ends. CDR3 sequence: CASGYSSASLYEQYF. CDR3 in DNA: TGTGCCAGCGGGTACTCTAGCGCCTCTCTCTACGAGCAGTACTTC.

V is TRBV29-1 and J is TRBJ2-5; 8 positions match TRBD1. The junction had 7 bases not matched to a gene; V was cut back by 3 bases and J by 4 bases. Germline lookup yields CDR1 SQVTM and CDR2 ANQGSEA. The CDR3 has 14 amino acids. The CDR3 reads CSVDGEQGGETQYF. The CDR3 nucleotides are TGCAGCGTTGATGGCGAACAGGGGGGAGAGACCCAGTACTTC.

The rearrangement links TRBV28 to TRBJ1-3; 7 nucleotides line up with TRBD1. Germline CDR1 reads MDHEN; CDR2 reads SYDVKM. This CDR3 comprises 17 residues. Unmatched junction bases numbered 10, after V lost 2 bases and J lost 3 bases. The CDR3 spells CASSLTPWRGRGNTIYF. CDR3 nucleotide sequence: TGTGCCAGCAGTTTAACCCCATGGAGGGGGCGTGGAAACACCATATATTTT.

The V and J genes are TRBV29-1 and TRBJ2-5, with D perhaps TRBD2 (5 bases). In germline, CDR1 is SQVTM, CDR2 ANQGSEA. The CDR3 is 13 amino acids. The V end was cut by 2 bases, the J end by 0 bases, with 7 bases between. The CDR3 is CSVERGYQETQYF. For the CDR3, the DNA is TGCAGCGTTGAACGGGGATACCAAGAGACCCAGTACTTC.

The chain uses TRBV7-2 and TRBJ1-2; TRBD1 matches at 8 bases. Trimming at V came to 1 base and at J to 5 bases, leaving 15 bases not matched to a gene. CDR3 length equals 18 residues. Germline V gene sequence: CDR1 SGHTA, CDR2 FQGNSA. The CDR3 spells CASSLEGTGPLSFYGYTF. CDR3 nucleotide sequence: TGTGCCAGCAGCTTAGAGGGGACAGGACCGCTCTCCTTTTATGGCTACACCTTC.

V is TRBV27 and J is TRBJ2-7; the match to TRBD1 covers 7 bases. Germline values: CDR1 MNHEY, CDR2 SMNVEV (reference sequence). Trimming took 1 base from V and 5 from J; bases not matched to a gene: 8. This CDR3 is built from 15 residues. DNA of the CDR3: TGTGCCAGCAGTTTATATGGCAGGGGGAGAGACGAGCAGTACTTC. The encoded protein is CASSLYGRGRDEQYF.

The V call is TRBV5-4, the J call TRBJ2-5; D not certain. V was cut by 0 bases and J by 5 bases, with 14 bases left in between. The CDR3 loop spans 15 amino acids. Germline lookup yields CDR1 SGHNT and CDR2 YYREEE (reference sequence). CDR3: CASSLDLGDGETQYF. DNA of the CDR3: TGTGCCAGCAGCTTGGACCTAGGAGATGGGGAGACCCAGTACTTC.

This sequence joins TRBV2 and TRBJ1-4, with TRBD1 as a possible D gene (5 bases). This CDR3 contains 15 residues. From germline, CDR1 is SNHLY and CDR2 FYNNEI. V was cut by 5 bases and J by 4 bases, with 14 bases left in between. In nucleotides, the CDR3 is TGTGCCAGCAGTCGTGTGGGGCTAAGTAATGAAAAACTGTTTTTT. Translation: CASSRVGLSNEKLFF.

A single count supports this clone. V gene TRBV3-1 (or the pseudogene TRBV3-2) combines with J gene TRBJ2-3; a possible D gene is TRBD1 (5 bases). This CDR3 has 13 residues. Germline values: CDR1 LGHDT, CDR2 YNNKEL (reference sequence). The ends were cut back, 3 bases at V and 4 bases at J, with 8 bases in the middle. CDR3: CASSQPGPDTQYF. As DNA, the CDR3 is TGTGCCAGCAGCCAGCCAGGGCCAGATACGCAGTATTTT.

In this sample, this clone turned up once. The chain combines TRBV4-1 with TRBJ1-2; the D is unclear. Trimming shortened V by 0 bases and J by 8 bases, and 10 bases separated the two germline ends. The CDR3 is made up of 13 amino acids. Germline V lookup: CDR1 MGHRA, CDR2 YSYEKL. The CDR3 bases are TGCGCCAGCAGCCAAGATGGGCGCTACGGCTACACCTTC. This translates into CASSQDGRYGYTF.

The chain carries TRBV20-1 and TRBJ1-5; D unclear. V was cut by 3 bases and J by 4 bases, with 10 bases left in between. From germline, CDR1 is DFQATT and CDR2 SNEGSKA (reference sequence). CDR3 length: 13 residues. Written as DNA, the CDR3 is TGCAGTGCTAGTAGTCAGTTGAATCAGCCCCAGCATTTT. This gives the protein CSASSQLNQPQHF.

The chain is built from TRBV11-2 and TRBJ2-1; weak D call: TRBD1 (6 bases). The germline V gene has CDR1 SGHAT and CDR2 FQNNGV. This CDR3 has 15 residues. V lost 2 bases to trimming and J lost 10 bases, with 18 bases between them. CDR3 residues: CASSLRTGLSGEQFF. In DNA form, the CDR3 reads TGTGCCAGCAGCTTACGTACAGGGTTATCGGGGGAGCAGTTCTTC.

The rearrangement joins TRBV2 to TRBJ2-1; D perhaps matches TRBD2 (5 bases). The CDR3 has 15 amino acids. The V end was cut by 3 bases, the J end by 2 bases, with 11 bases between. Germline V lookup: CDR1 SNHLY, CDR2 FYNNEI. The CDR3 nucleotides read TGTGCCAGCAGTGACGGTCGGCGGGCCTACAATGAGCAGTTCTTC. Its translation: CASSDGRRAYNEQFF. Complete variable domain (other parts from reference TRBV2 and TRBJ2-1): EPEVTQTPSHQVTQMGQEVILRCVPISNHLYFYWYRQILGQKVEFLVSFYNNEISEKSEIFDDQFSVERPDGSNFTLKIRSTKLEDSAMYFCASSDGRRAYNEQFFGPGTRLTVL.

V and J are TRBV4-2 and TRBJ2-7; 7 nucleotides line up with TRBD2. Germline V gene data show CDR1 as LGHNA and CDR2 as YNFKEQ. The CDR3 runs 15 residues. V shed 3 bases, J shed 1 base, and the junction held 6 bases outside the gene matches. The CDR3 bases are TGTGCCAGCAGCCACGCCGGGGGGTTATCCTACGAGCAGTACTTC. Its translation: CASSHAGGLSYEQYF.

As regards this clone: A much bigger clone sits one base away, suggesting this may be a read error. Other DNA sequences in the sample encode the same CDR3. This chain joins TRBV5-4 and TRBJ1-2, with 7 bases matching TRBD1. Per the germline V gene, CDR1 is SGHNT and CDR2 is YYREEE (reference sequence). The CDR3 spans 13 residues. The V gene end was trimmed by 4 bases and the J gene end by 2 bases; junction bases not matched to a gene: 2. The CDR3 nucleotides read TGTGCCAGCAGCCCGGACAGGAACTATGGCTACACCTTC. This sequence encodes CASSPDRNYGYTF.

The V and J genes are TRBV5-1 and TRBJ1-1; no reliable D call. In germline, CDR1 is SGHRS, CDR2 YFSETQ. Trimming took 3 bases from V and 2 from J, leaving 8 bases between them. The CDR3 spans 13 residues. CDR3 nucleotides: TGCGCCAGCAGCTACGGGGTAAACACTGAAGCTTTCTTT. Its translation is CASSYGVNTEAFF. Supplemented by reference TRBV5-1 and TRBJ1-1, the full variable domain reads KAGVTQTPRYLIKTRGQQVTLSCSPISGHRSVSWYQQTPGQGLQFLFEYFSETQRNKGNFPGRFSGRQFSNSRSEMNVSTLELGDSALYLCASSYGVNTEAFFGQGTRLTVV.

The chain recombines TRBV20-1 with TRBJ2-1; tentatively, D is TRBD2 (7 bases). The CDR3 has 22 amino acids. CDR1 is DFQATT, CDR2 SNEGSKA, per germline (reference sequence). Deletions cut 3 bases from V and 7 bases from J, with 40 bases between. The CDR3 region is CSASPRLLGGAGGIMVWNEQFF. CDR3 nucleotides: TGCAGTGCTAGTCCCCGCCTACTTGGGGGGGCCGGGGGAATTATGGTGTGGAATGAGCAGTTCTTC.

The gene calls are TRBV29-1 and TRBJ1-1, with D unclear. The CDR3 consists of 12 residues. CDR1 is SQVTM, CDR2 ANQGSEA, per germline. Trimming removed 0 bases at V and 7 bases at J, with 9 bases between. The CDR3, as DNA: TGCAGCGTTGAAGAGTGGGCAGATGAAGCTTTCTTT. Translating it yields CSVEEWADEAFF.

This clone showed up just a few times. The chain employs TRBV11-3 and TRBJ1-2, with TRBD1 as a possible D gene (6 bases). Germline CDR1 and CDR2: SGHNT and YENEEA. V was shortened by 3 bases and J by 6 bases, with 14 bases between the two germline ends. This CDR3 has 14 residues. CDR3 sequence reads: CASSLYLGADGYTF. For the CDR3, the DNA is TGTGCCAGCAGCTTGTATCTGGGGGCAGATGGCTACACCTTC. The whole variable domain, filled in from reference TRBV11-3 and TRBJ1-2, reads EAGVVQSPRYKIIEKKQPVAFWCNPISGHNTLYWYLQNLGQGPELLIRYENEEAVDDSQLPKDRFSAERLKGVDSTLKIQPAELGDSAVYLCASSLYLGADGYTFGSGTRLTVV.

The chain uses TRBV4-1 and TRBJ2-7; TRBD2 agrees at 8 bases. Germline CDR1 reads MGHRA; CDR2 reads YSYEKL. The CDR3 covers 15 residues. V was pared by 3 bases and J by 2 bases, with 6 bases of the junction left unmatched. The CDR3 nucleotides are TGCGCCAGCAGCCATTTGGCGGGGGGTACCTACGAGCAGTACTTC. It codes for CASSHLAGGTYEQYF.

V is TRBV12-5 and J is TRBJ1-2; D perhaps matches TRBD1 (6 bases). The CDR3 length is 12 residues. Germline V gene lookup returns CDR1 LGHNT and CDR2 FRNRAP. The V end lost 6 bases, the J end lost 8 bases, and 13 bases lay between the germline ends. In nucleotides, the CDR3 is TGTGCTAGTGGCAGAACAGGGACCGGCTACACCTTC. Its protein is CASGRTGTGYTF.

This clone appeared once. The chain uses TRBV15 and TRBJ2-5; 8 bases are a match to TRBD2. The CDR3 has 16 residues. Germline V gives CDR1 LNHNV, CDR2 YYDKDF (reference sequence). Trimming at V came to 1 base and at J to 1 base, leaving 5 bases not matched to a gene. CDR3 region: CATSRGGGRSQETQYF. Written as DNA, the CDR3 is TGTGCCACCAGCAGAGGGGGCGGGAGGAGCCAAGAGACCCAGTACTTC.

The rearrangement uses TRBV5-5 and TRBJ2-3; the D is unclear. The CDR3 contains 13 residues. CDR1 and CDR2 from the germline V gene are SGHKS and YYEKEE (reference sequence). Trimming took 4 bases from V and 2 from J, leaving 8 bases between them. The CDR3 nucleotides are TGTGCCAGCAGCCCCTGGCTCACAGATACGCAGTATTTT. Its protein product is CASSPWLTDTQYF.